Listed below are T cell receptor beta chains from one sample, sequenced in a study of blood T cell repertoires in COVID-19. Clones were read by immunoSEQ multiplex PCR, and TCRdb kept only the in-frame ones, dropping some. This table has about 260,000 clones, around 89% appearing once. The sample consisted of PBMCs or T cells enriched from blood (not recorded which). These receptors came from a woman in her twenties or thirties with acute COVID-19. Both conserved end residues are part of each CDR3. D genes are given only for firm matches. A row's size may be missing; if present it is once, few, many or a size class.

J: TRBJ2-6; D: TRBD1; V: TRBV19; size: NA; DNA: TGTGCCAGTAGTATAGCAGGGGGATTACCTGGGGCCAACGTCCTGACTTTC; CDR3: CASSIAGGLPGANVLTF
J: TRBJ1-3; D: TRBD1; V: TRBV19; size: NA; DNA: TGTGCCAGTAGCCTGACAGGGACCAGCTCTGGAAACACCATATATTTT; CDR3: CASSLTGTSSGNTIYF
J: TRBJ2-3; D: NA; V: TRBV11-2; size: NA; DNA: TGTGCCAGCAGCCGCGGGGTTAGCACAGATACGCAGTATTTT; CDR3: CASSRGVSTDTQYF
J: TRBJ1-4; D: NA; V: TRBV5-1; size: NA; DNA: TGCGCCAGCCGGGAGGCAACTAATGAAAAACTGTTTTTT; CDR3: CASREATNEKLFF
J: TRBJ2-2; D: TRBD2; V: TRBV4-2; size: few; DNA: TGTGCCAGCAGCCTGGAGGGGACTAGCGGAAACACCGGGGAGCTGTTTTTT; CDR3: CASSLEGTSGNTGELFF
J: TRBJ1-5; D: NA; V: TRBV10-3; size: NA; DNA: TGTGCCATCATGGGAGGTTGGAATCAGCCCCAGCATTTT; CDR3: CAIMGGWNQPQHF
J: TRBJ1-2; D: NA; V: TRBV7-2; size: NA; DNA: TGTGCCAGCAGCTTAGCCGGGACTGAAGGCTACACCTTC; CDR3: CASSLAGTEGYTF
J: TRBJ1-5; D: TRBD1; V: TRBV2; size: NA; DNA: TGTGCCAGCAGTTCGACAGGGGGCTCGGGTAGCAATCAGCCCCAGCATTTT; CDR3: CASSSTGGSGSNQPQHF
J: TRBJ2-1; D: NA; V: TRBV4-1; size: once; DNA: TGCGCCAGCAGCCATGAGGGCAGGAGCTCCTACAATGAGCAGTTCTTC; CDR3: CASSHEGRSSYNEQFF
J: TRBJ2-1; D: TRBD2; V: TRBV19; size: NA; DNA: TGTGCCGCGGGGGGGCACAATGAGCAGTTCTTC; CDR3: CAAGGHNEQFF
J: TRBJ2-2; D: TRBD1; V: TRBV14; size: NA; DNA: TGTGCCAGCAGCCAAGGATCGACAGGGGGGCTCACCGGGGAGCTGTTTTTT; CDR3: CASSQGSTGGLTGELFF
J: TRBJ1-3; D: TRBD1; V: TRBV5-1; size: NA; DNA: TGCGCCAGCAGCACGTGGGGGACAGGGCCGACTAGGGGAAACACCATATATTTT; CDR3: CASSTWGTGPTRGNTIYF
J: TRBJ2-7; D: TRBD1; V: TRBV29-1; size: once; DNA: TGCAGCGTTAAGACAGGGAAATCCTACGAGCAGTACTTC; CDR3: CSVKTGKSYEQYF
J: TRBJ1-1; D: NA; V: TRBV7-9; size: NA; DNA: TGTGCCAGCAGCGCTATGGACAGTATGAACACTGAAGCTTTCTTT; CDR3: CASSAMDSMNTEAFF
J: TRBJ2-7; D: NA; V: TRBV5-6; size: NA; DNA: TGTGCCAGCAGCGGCGGGACTGGGTCCTACGAGCAGTACTTC; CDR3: CASSGGTGSYEQYF
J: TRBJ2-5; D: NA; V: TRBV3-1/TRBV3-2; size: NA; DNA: TGTGCCAGCAGCCAAGAGCCTGGAGGGCGGGGAGAGACCCAGTACTTC; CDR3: CASSQEPGGRGETQYF
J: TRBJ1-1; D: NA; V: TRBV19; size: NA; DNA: TGTGCCAGTAGTGCCGGACAGAATTCTGAAGCTTTCTTT; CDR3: CASSAGQNSEAFF
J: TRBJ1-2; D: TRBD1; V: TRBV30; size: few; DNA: TGTGCCTGGAGGGAACCTACAGGGGGCTCACAGTACTATGGCTACACCTTC; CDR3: CAWREPTGGSQYYGYTF
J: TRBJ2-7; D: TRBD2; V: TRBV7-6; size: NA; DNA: TGTGCCAGCAGCTCTGATCCTCCTGCCGGGACTAGCGGGAGAAGCGAGCAGTACTTC; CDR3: CASSSDPPAGTSGRSEQYF
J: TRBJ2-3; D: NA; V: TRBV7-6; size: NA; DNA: TGTGCCAGCAGTCTTGGGGCAGGCACAGATACGCAGTATTTT; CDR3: CASSLGAGTDTQYF